This TCR beta chain was recovered during a study of T-cell reconstitution after alpha-beta-depleted transplantation in children. Unique molecular identifiers were used to barcode this TCRbeta library. TCRdb fed the PCR reads into MiXCR, producing one record per CDR3 protein. Among hundreds of thousands of distinct CDR3 sequences listed, approximately 11% were seen once. Overall study findings and caveats: Several hundred rapidly expanded clones from non-depleted graft cells reportedly supplied alpha-beta T cells about two months post-transplant. Fresh T-cell production supplied most of the T-cell counts and diversity seen one year after transplant.

This CDR3 has 15 residues. Trimming took off 0 bases at V and 1 base at J, with 10 bases between the two ends. Germline CDR1 reads LNHNV; CDR2 reads YYDKDF (reference sequence). This clonotype was counted ten times or more. Its antigen is unknown. Sequenced here: PBMCs, sampled before TCRalphabeta/CD19-depleted stem cell transplant. The TCR comes from a child younger than two with acute myeloid leukemia, due to receive a stem cell transplant. This sequence joins TRBV15 and TRBJ2-7; no clear D. The CDR3 nucleotides read TGTGCCACCAGCAGAGATTCCGCCGAGTCCTACGAGCAGTACTTC. Translating it yields CATSRDSAESYEQYF.